One sample yielded the 11 T cell receptor beta chains listed below, sequenced in a study of blood T cell repertoires in COVID-19. TCRdb's copy holds only in-frame clones and misses some; the assay was immunoSEQ multiplex PCR. The table has around 80,000 clones, 70% to 85% seen once; the top ten hold about 5.7%. The sequenced material came from peripheral blood. The receptors here all came from a man in his fifties with active or convalescent COVID-19.

The chain employs TRBV7-2 and TRBJ1-2; the D is unclear. The CDR3 is 15 amino acids. Germline CDR1 is SGHTA and CDR2 is FQGNSA. Trimming took off 8 bases at V and 4 bases at J, with 20 bases between the two ends. CDR3 in DNA: TGTGCCAGCGCTTCAAACCTCCCAAATAGCTATGGCTACACCTTC. This codes for CASASNLPNSYGYTF.

This clone came up once. The chain joins TRBV2 to TRBJ1-3; TRBD1 might be the D (6 bases). CDR1 is SNHLY, CDR2 FYNNEI, per germline. V shed 11 bases and J shed 0 bases, with 20 bases lying between them. The CDR3 is 16 amino acids. The CDR3 loop is CAEGGDPTGSGNTIYF. The CDR3 DNA reads TGTGCCGAGGGGGGGGACCCGACGGGCTCTGGAAACACCATATATTTT.

This chain uses TRBV6-5 with TRBJ1-1; no clear D gene. Germline V gives CDR1 MNHEY, CDR2 SVGAGI. The CDR3 runs to 14 residues. Trimming left V 2 bases short and J 4 bases short, with 11 bases between. For the CDR3, the DNA is TGTGCCAGCAGTTACGAGGGAGAGGGCACTGAAGCTTTCTTT. Its protein product is CASSYEGEGTEAFF.

The chain carries TRBV18 and TRBJ2-1; 8 bases map to TRBD1. The CDR3 runs 13 residues. J gave up 6 bases and V 4 bases, and 2 bases lay outside the gene matches. CDR1 is KGHSH and CDR2 is LQKENI in the germline V gene. In nucleotides, the CDR3 is TGTGCCAGCTCACTTGGGACAGGCAATGAGCAGTTCTTC. As protein: CASSLGTGNEQFF.

The V call is TRBV6-4, the J call TRBJ2-3; 8 bases are shared with TRBD2. V shed 2 bases, J shed 5 bases, and the junction held 9 bases outside the gene matches. Per germline, CDR1 MRHNA and CDR2 SNTAGT. The CDR3 has 16 residues. The CDR3 bases are TGTGCCAGCAGTGACGAGGCGGGGGGCCCCGTAGATACGCAGTATTTT. Translating gives CASSDEAGGPVDTQYF.

This clone was seen only a few times. The gene calls are TRBV12-5 and TRBJ2-7; 7 positions agree with TRBD1. The CDR3 covers 15 residues. V lost 1 base, J lost 6 bases, and 9 bases stayed unmatched. CDR1 LGHNT and CDR2 FRNRAP come from the germline V gene. CDR3 in DNA: TGTGCTAGTGGTTTGGATAGGACAGGTTTTGCCGAGCAGTACTTC. It specifies CASGLDRTGFAEQYF.

This clone has only a few counts. This chain joins TRBV6-5 and TRBJ2-7, with TRBD1 matching 12 bases. CDR3 size: 13 residues. The germline CDR1 and CDR2 sequences are MNHEY and SVGAGI. Germline trimming cut 8 bases from V and 5 bases from J; bases unmatched to any gene: 4. In nucleotides, the CDR3 is TGTGCCAGCGCCCGGGACAGGGGGCACGAGCAGTACTTC. Protein: CASARDRGHEQYF.

V usage is TRBV25-1 and J usage is TRBJ2-1; 9 nucleotides agree with TRBD1. Germline V gene sequence: CDR1 MGHDK, CDR2 SYGVNS. After removal of 4 bases from V and 9 bases from J, the junction contained 13 bases not matched to a gene. This CDR3 spans 16 amino acids. CDR3 protein: CASSGLRDRAVIEQFF. CDR3 bases: TGTGCCAGCAGTGGGCTCCGGGACAGGGCTGTAATTGAGCAGTTCTTC.

This sequence joins TRBV2 and TRBJ2-7, with TRBD1 identical over 11 bases. There are 15 residues in the CDR3. Germline CDR1 and CDR2: SNHLY and FYNNEI. The ends lost 4 bases at V and 4 bases at J; junction bases unmatched: 6. DNA of the CDR3: TGTGCCAGCAGTGCCGCAGGACAGGGGGCTTACGAGCAGTACTTC. Translating gives CASSAAGQGAYEQYF.

The chain uses TRBV2 and TRBJ2-7; perhaps TRBD1 as D (5 bases). Deletions cut 7 bases from V and 2 bases from J, with 15 bases between. CDR3 length: 14 residues. Germline V CDR1 and CDR2: SNHLY, FYNNEI. CDR3 nucleotides: TGTGCCAGCACCAAGGGCGACAGAGCCTACGAGCAGTACTTC. Translation: CASTKGDRAYEQYF.

The gene calls are TRBV7-3 and TRBJ2-5; 9 bases agree with TRBD1. From germline, CDR1 is SGHTA and CDR2 FQGTGA. The J segment lost 5 bases and the V segment lost 3 bases, leaving 4 bases of the junction unmatched. This CDR3 is built from 14 residues. Here the CDR3 reads CASSLTGGEETQYF. The CDR3 DNA sequence: TGTGCCAGCAGCTTGACAGGGGGGGAGGAGACCCAGTACTTC.